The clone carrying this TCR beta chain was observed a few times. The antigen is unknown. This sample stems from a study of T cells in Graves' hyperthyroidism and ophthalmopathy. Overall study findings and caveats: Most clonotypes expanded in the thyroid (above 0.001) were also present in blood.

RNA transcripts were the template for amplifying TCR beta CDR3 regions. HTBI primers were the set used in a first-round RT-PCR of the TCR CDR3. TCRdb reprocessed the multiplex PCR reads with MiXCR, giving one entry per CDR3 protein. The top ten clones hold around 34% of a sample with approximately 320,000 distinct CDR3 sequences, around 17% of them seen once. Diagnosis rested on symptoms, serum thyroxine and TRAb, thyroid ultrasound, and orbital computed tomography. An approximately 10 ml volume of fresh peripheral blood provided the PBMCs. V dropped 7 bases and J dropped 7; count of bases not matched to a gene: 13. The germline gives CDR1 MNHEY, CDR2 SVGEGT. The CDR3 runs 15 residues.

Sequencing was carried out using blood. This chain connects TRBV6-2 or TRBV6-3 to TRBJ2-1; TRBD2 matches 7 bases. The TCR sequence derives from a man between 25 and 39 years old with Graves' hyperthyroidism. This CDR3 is CASTLAGVYLNEQFF. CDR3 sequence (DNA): TGTGCCAGCACCCTTGCGGGAGTTTATTTAAATGAGCAGTTCTTC.